These T cell receptor beta chains were read from a single sample in a study of cytomegalovirus exposure and HLA in healthy donors. Data came from immunoSEQ multiplex PCR; TCRdb stores just in-frame clones and leaves some out. The sample shows some 100,000 clones, 60% to 80% of them seen only once. The source material was PBMCs. Source of these receptors: a woman younger than 30 in good health and CMV-seropositive. Each CDR3 is given with its conserved first and last residue. Each record gives: J gene, D gene, clone size, V gene, CDR3 protein, CDR3 DNA. The D gene is left open where the match is weak. The size entry is marked missing in some rows and otherwise reads once, few, many or a size class.

J: TRBJ2-5; D: NA; size: NA; V: TRBV30; CDR3: CAWSVAETQYF; DNA: TGTGCCTGGAGTGTAGCAGAGACCCAGTACTTC
J: TRBJ2-7; D: NA; size: NA; V: TRBV6-6; CDR3: CASKPAGDQTYEQYF; DNA: TGTGCCAGCAAACCCGCAGGGGATCAGACCTACGAGCAGTACTTC
J: TRBJ2-5; D: NA; size: NA; V: TRBV7-2; CDR3: CASSLGLGGETQYF; DNA: TGTGCCAGCAGCTTAGGACTAGGAGGAGAGACCCAGTACTTC
J: TRBJ2-1; D: NA; size: NA; V: TRBV9; CDR3: CASSNRDSVYNEQFF; DNA: TGTGCCAGCAGCAACCGGGACTCCGTCTACAATGAGCAGTTCTTC
J: TRBJ2-7; D: TRBD2; size: NA; V: TRBV5-1; CDR3: CASSLGTGGSYEQYF; DNA: TGCGCCAGCAGCTTGGGGACGGGAGGCTCCTACGAGCAGTACTTC
J: TRBJ2-7; D: TRBD1; size: NA; V: TRBV28; CDR3: CASSGPGGASYEQYF; DNA: TGTGCCAGCAGTGGACCAGGGGGCGCCTCCTACGAGCAGTACTTC
J: TRBJ2-1; D: TRBD2; size: NA; V: TRBV6-4; CDR3: CASSDLAGGTYNEQFF; DNA: TGTGCCAGCAGTGATCTAGCGGGAGGTACCTACAATGAGCAGTTCTTC
J: TRBJ2-7; D: TRBD1; size: NA; V: TRBV18; CDR3: CASSPTGDAYEQYF; DNA: TGTGCCAGCTCACCCACAGGGGACGCCTACGAGCAGTACTTC
J: TRBJ2-7; D: TRBD2; size: NA; V: TRBV29-1; CDR3: CSVSILRGSGDEQYF; DNA: TGCAGCGTTTCCATACTTAGGGGTAGCGGGGACGAGCAGTACTTC
J: TRBJ1-3; D: NA; size: NA; V: TRBV5-6; CDR3: CASSLEGISGNTIYF; DNA: TGTGCCAGCAGCTTGGAGGGGATCTCTGGAAACACCATATATTTT
J: TRBJ1-2; D: NA; size: NA; V: TRBV9; CDR3: CASSVGGAETYGYTF; DNA: TGTGCCAGCAGCGTTGGTGGGGCTGAGACCTATGGCTACACCTTC
J: TRBJ2-2; D: NA; size: NA; V: TRBV5-1; CDR3: CASSPGLKQTGELFF; DNA: TGCGCCAGCAGCCCGGGACTGAAACAAACCGGGGAGCTGTTTTTT
J: TRBJ1-2; D: NA; size: NA; V: TRBV11-2; CDR3: CASSLAGDYGYTF; DNA: TGTGCCAGCAGCTTAGCAGGGGACTATGGCTACACCTTC
J: TRBJ2-5; D: TRBD2; size: NA; V: TRBV9; CDR3: CASSFRLAGGETQYF; DNA: TGTGCCAGCAGCTTCCGACTAGCGGGAGGAGAGACCCAGTACTTC
J: TRBJ1-4; D: NA; size: few; V: TRBV5-1; CDR3: CASSLVSGGLTNEKLFF; DNA: TGCGCCAGCAGCTTGGTTTCGGGGGGCCTCACTAATGAAAAACTGTTTTTT
J: TRBJ2-2; D: TRBD2; size: NA; V: TRBV5-4; CDR3: CATPREGHESGELFF; DNA: TGTGCCACCCCGCGGGAGGGCCATGAATCCGGGGAGCTGTTTTTT
J: TRBJ2-3; D: NA; size: NA; V: TRBV6-5; CDR3: CASSLRVPSDTQYF; DNA: TGTGCCAGCAGTTTGCGGGTCCCCTCAGATACGCAGTATTTT
J: TRBJ1-1; D: NA; size: NA; V: TRBV10-3; CDR3: CATTPGQRHTEAFF; DNA: TGTGCCACCACCCCTGGACAGCGTCACACTGAAGCTTTCTTT
J: TRBJ2-2; D: TRBD2; size: NA; V: TRBV7-8; CDR3: CASTWGGRATGELFF; DNA: TGTGCCAGCACCTGGGGCGGGAGGGCCACCGGGGAGCTGTTTTTT
J: TRBJ2-7; D: TRBD2; size: NA; V: TRBV19; CDR3: CASSEREGQGSDEQYF; DNA: TGTGCCAGTAGTGAGCGGGAGGGCCAGGGTTCGGACGAGCAGTACTTC
J: TRBJ2-1; D: TRBD1; size: few; V: TRBV7-2; CDR3: CASSLVHSGTASFGEQFF; DNA: TGTGCCAGCAGCTTAGTACATTCCGGGACAGCTAGCTTCGGGGAGCAGTTCTTC
J: TRBJ2-5; D: NA; size: NA; V: TRBV9; CDR3: CASSVAGGGAGETQYF; DNA: TGTGCCAGCAGCGTAGCCGGAGGGGGCGCCGGCGAGACCCAGTACTTC
J: TRBJ2-3; D: TRBD2; size: NA; V: TRBV4-1; CDR3: CASSQAPLAGVRGRGDTQYF; DNA: TGCGCCAGCAGCCAAGCCCCACTAGCGGGAGTCCGGGGGAGAGGAGATACGCAGTATTTT
J: TRBJ2-1; D: TRBD2; size: NA; V: TRBV4-1; CDR3: CASARESGGSYNEQFF; DNA: TGCGCCAGCGCGCGTGAAAGCGGGGGATCCTACAATGAGCAGTTCTTC
J: TRBJ1-3; D: TRBD1; size: NA; V: TRBV28; CDR3: CASSLPGQGGTIYF; DNA: TGTGCCAGCAGTTTACCCGGACAGGGTGGAACCATATATTTT
J: TRBJ2-3; D: NA; size: NA; V: TRBV4-1; CDR3: CASSPWEADTQYF; DNA: TGCGCCAGCAGCCCCTGGGAGGCAGATACGCAGTATTTT
J: TRBJ1-6; D: NA; size: few; V: TRBV4-2; CDR3: CASSQDGASNSPLHF; DNA: TGTGCCAGCAGCCAAGATGGGGCCAGCAATTCACCCCTCCACTTT
J: TRBJ2-1; D: NA; size: NA; V: TRBV25-1; CDR3: CASRGLQEYNEQFF; DNA: TGTGCCAGCAGAGGATTACAGGAATACAATGAGCAGTTCTTC
J: TRBJ1-5; D: TRBD1; size: NA; V: TRBV19; CDR3: CASSTGQGGGQPQHF; DNA: TGTGCCAGTAGTACCGGACAGGGCGGGGGTCAGCCCCAGCATTTT
J: TRBJ2-3; D: NA; size: few; V: TRBV28; CDR3: CASTVGRVGTDTQYF; DNA: TGTGCCAGCACCGTGGGGCGAGTGGGTACAGATACGCAGTATTTT
J: TRBJ1-2; D: NA; size: NA; V: TRBV28; CDR3: CASSLGTAYGYTF; DNA: TGTGCCAGCAGTCTCGGGACTGCCTATGGCTACACCTTC
J: TRBJ1-6; D: NA; size: NA; V: TRBV5-4; CDR3: CASSLRDRNSPLHF; DNA: TGTGCCAGCAGCTTGCGAGACAGAAATTCACCCCTCCACTTT
J: TRBJ2-7; D: NA; size: NA; V: TRBV11-2; CDR3: CASSLEEGTFTEQYF; DNA: TGTGCCAGCAGCTTAGAGGAGGGAACCTTTACTGAGCAGTACTTC
J: TRBJ2-4; D: TRBD2; size: NA; V: TRBV6-6; CDR3: CASSYSLAGAKNIQYF; DNA: TGTGCCAGCAGTTACTCCCTAGCGGGAGCCAAAAACATTCAGTACTTC
J: TRBJ2-6; D: NA; size: NA; V: TRBV27; CDR3: CASSSNSGANVLTF; DNA: TGTGCCAGCAGTTCAAACTCTGGGGCCAACGTCCTGACTTTC
J: TRBJ2-7; D: NA; size: NA; V: TRBV28; CDR3: CASSLAPTQSYEQYF; DNA: TGTGCCAGCAGTTTAGCCCCTACGCAATCCTACGAGCAGTACTTC
J: TRBJ2-7; D: TRBD2; size: NA; V: TRBV7-3; CDR3: CASSYIAGEEQYF; DNA: TGTGCCAGCAGCTACATAGCGGGAGAAGAGCAGTACTTC
J: TRBJ2-1; D: TRBD1; size: NA; V: TRBV5-1; CDR3: CASSFGTGEVNEQFF; DNA: TGCGCCAGCAGCTTTGGGACAGGGGAAGTCAATGAGCAGTTCTTC
J: TRBJ2-2; D: NA; size: once; V: TRBV6-4; CDR3: CASSDEYTGELFF; DNA: TGTGCCAGCAGTGACGAGTACACCGGGGAGCTGTTTTTT
J: TRBJ1-2; D: TRBD1; size: NA; V: TRBV14; CDR3: CASSPRQGDGYTF; DNA: TGTGCCAGCAGCCCCCGACAGGGTGATGGCTACACCTTC
J: TRBJ2-7; D: NA; size: NA; V: TRBV23-1; CDR3: CASSQIGLSYEQYF; DNA: TGCGCCAGCAGTCAAATCGGACTCTCCTACGAGCAGTACTTC
J: TRBJ2-3; D: TRBD2; size: NA; V: TRBV7-3; CDR3: CASSPTGGSTDTQYF; DNA: TGTGCCAGCAGTCCTACGGGGGGGTCCACAGATACGCAGTATTTT
J: TRBJ2-5; D: NA; size: NA; V: TRBV19; CDR3: CASAMAVQETQYF; DNA: TGTGCCAGCGCCATGGCGGTCCAAGAGACCCAGTACTTC
J: TRBJ2-5; D: NA; size: few; V: TRBV7-4; CDR3: CASSPQETQYF; DNA: TGTGCCAGCAGCCCACAAGAGACCCAGTACTTC
J: TRBJ2-7; D: NA; size: NA; V: TRBV4-2; CDR3: CASSQDAEVTYEQYF; DNA: TGTGCCAGCAGCCAAGATGCGGAGGTGACCTACGAGCAGTACTTC
J: TRBJ2-5; D: TRBD1; size: few; V: TRBV27; CDR3: CASSPGTGGAETQYF; DNA: TGTGCCAGCAGTCCCGGGACAGGGGGCGCGGAGACCCAGTACTTC
J: TRBJ2-5; D: NA; size: NA; V: TRBV5-6; CDR3: CASSWGLEETQYF; DNA: TGTGCCAGCAGCTGGGGGCTGGAAGAGACCCAGTACTTC
J: TRBJ2-7; D: NA; size: NA; V: TRBV5-1; CDR3: CASSDYRAAYEQYF; DNA: TGCGCCAGCAGCGATTACAGGGCCGCCTACGAGCAGTACTTC
J: TRBJ2-3; D: NA; size: NA; V: TRBV15; CDR3: CATSRDFRDTQYF; DNA: TGTGCCACCAGCAGAGATTTCAGGGATACGCAGTATTTT
J: TRBJ1-4; D: TRBD1; size: once; V: TRBV29-1; CDR3: CSVTGTGHREKLFF; DNA: TGCAGCGTGACCGGGACAGGGCATCGGGAAAAACTGTTTTTT
J: TRBJ2-7; D: TRBD2; size: NA; V: TRBV27; CDR3: CASSLFFISGSDEQYF; DNA: TGTGCCAGCAGTTTATTCTTTATTAGCGGGAGTGACGAGCAGTACTTC
J: TRBJ2-7; D: NA; size: NA; V: TRBV7-3; CDR3: CASSTVGALPSYEQYF; DNA: TGTGCCAGCAGCACCGTTGGGGCCTTGCCCTCCTACGAGCAGTACTTC
J: TRBJ1-2; D: NA; size: NA; V: TRBV27; CDR3: CASSPTPDRNYGYTF; DNA: TGTGCCAGCAGTCCTACTCCCGACAGGAACTATGGCTACACCTTC
J: TRBJ2-7; D: TRBD1; size: NA; V: TRBV19; CDR3: CASSVRTGPYSAYEQYF; DNA: TGTGCCAGTAGTGTGAGGACAGGGCCGTATTCAGCTTACGAGCAGTACTTC